Listed below are T cell receptor beta chains from one sample, sequenced in a study of cytomegalovirus exposure and HLA in healthy donors. Sequencing was performed with immunoSEQ multiplex PCR; in TCRdb, only in-frame clones are kept and a portion is missing. This sample carries roughly 120,000 clones, roughly 78% of them seen once, and the ten largest clones take roughly 3%. Material: PBMCs. These receptors were collected from a male donor in good health and CMV-seronegative. Both conserved end residues are part of each CDR3. D genes are given only for firm matches. Part of the rows lack a size; the others show once, few, many or a class for expanded clones.

size | J | D | V | CDR3
- | TRBJ2-7 | TRBD1 | TRBV7-9 | CASSPRGTGDYEQYF
- | TRBJ1-1 | - | TRBV20-1 | CSAAGNTEAFF
- | TRBJ2-3 | TRBD1 | TRBV9 | CASSPRGDRVTDTQYF
- | TRBJ2-7 | - | TRBV2 | CASSPTLREQYF
few | TRBJ2-6 | - | TRBV6-1 | CASSEHSSGANVLTF
- | TRBJ1-1 | - | TRBV7-3 | CASSQNSGNTEAFF
- | - | - | TRBV11-3 | CASSRGASSYEQYF
- | TRBJ1-1 | TRBD1 | TRBV19 | CASSIVGTGSEAFF
- | TRBJ1-5 | - | TRBV5-4 | CASSLGGTDQPQHF
- | TRBJ2-3 | - | TRBV6-5 | CASSYGLDTQYF
- | TRBJ1-1 | - | TRBV7-6 | CASSLAVGTPYEAFF
- | TRBJ2-1 | TRBD1 | TRBV29-1 | CSVDRGLFNEQFF
- | TRBJ1-6 | - | TRBV4-3 | CASSQLGGRDSPLHF
- | TRBJ1-5 | - | TRBV6-5 | CASSLQGRNQPQHF
- | TRBJ1-1 | - | TRBV7-9 | CASSPTESMNTEAFF
- | TRBJ2-7 | TRBD1 | TRBV14 | CASSLTGLNEQYF
- | TRBJ2-2 | - | TRBV9 | CASSFRQSNTGELFF
- | TRBJ2-4 | - | TRBV5-1 | CASSLVDGAAKNIQYF
once | TRBJ2-1 | TRBD2 | TRBV18 | CASSRALAGGDNEQFF
- | TRBJ2-2 | - | TRBV5-1 | CASSLPLTGTGELFF
- | TRBJ2-5 | TRBD2 | TRBV11-2 | CASSLARGSPSDF
- | TRBJ1-4 | TRBD1 | TRBV30 | CAWAGTGATNEKLFF
- | TRBJ1-6 | - | TRBV5-6 | CASSPGSSYNSPLHF
few | TRBJ1-6 | - | TRBV4-3 | CASSQVHGGAVQNSPLHF
- | TRBJ1-5 | TRBD1 | TRBV27 | CASSTTGGHQPQHF
- | TRBJ1-1 | TRBD1 | TRBV9 | CASSPTGKNTEAFF
- | TRBJ1-4 | TRBD1 | TRBV28 | CASSPPPGQGYEKLFF
- | - | - | TRBV5-1 | CASRSSDPYEQYF
- | TRBJ1-2 | - | TRBV6-6 | CASSPNRDGYTF
- | TRBJ2-1 | - | TRBV7-3 | CASSLSGQGFYNEQFF
once | TRBJ2-3 | - | TRBV25-1 | CASSVTGKGSDTQYF
- | TRBJ1-4 | TRBD1 | TRBV5-1 | CASSLQGANEKLFF
- | TRBJ1-5 | - | TRBV28 | CASSPEGRPADQPQHF
- | TRBJ2-1 | TRBD2 | TRBV4-3 | CASSQEYGGSYNEQFF
- | TRBJ2-7 | TRBD2 | TRBV30 | CAWTALAGAPGEQYF
- | TRBJ2-5 | TRBD1 | TRBV9 | CASSPTGDQETQYF
- | TRBJ2-3 | - | TRBV6-4 | CASSENVDGDTQYF
- | TRBJ2-7 | TRBD1 | TRBV27 | CASSSSGTGIHEQYF
few | TRBJ1-2 | - | TRBV5-5 | CASSLSQAIAGYGYTF
few | TRBJ2-2 | - | TRBV19 | CASSTLSTANTGELFF
- | TRBJ2-3 | TRBD2 | TRBV30 | CAWSVGTSGARNTQYF
few | TRBJ2-7 | - | TRBV6-1 | CASSVGLQRTYEQYF
- | TRBJ2-1 | TRBD2 | TRBV2 | CASRKGLAGRNEQFF
- | TRBJ2-3 | - | TRBV7-9 | CASSSPGGIPQYF
- | TRBJ2-2 | - | TRBV5-4 | CASSRKTGGPGELFF
- | TRBJ2-7 | - | TRBV2 | CASSESGEEGEQYF
- | TRBJ1-6 | - | TRBV5-4 | CASSLDRSGNSPLHF
- | TRBJ2-1 | - | TRBV30 | CAWNRDSYNEQFF
- | TRBJ2-3 | TRBD1 | TRBV12-5 | CASGLRTGVWPSSTDTQYF
- | TRBJ1-1 | TRBD1 | TRBV9 | CASSVGQLNTEAFF
- | TRBJ2-7 | - | TRBV5-1 | CASSLFGVAEQYF
- | TRBJ1-2 | TRBD1 | TRBV18 | CASSPPSPNRGVYGYTF
few | TRBJ2-5 | TRBD2 | TRBV6-1 | CASSEVAGGQETQYF
- | TRBJ2-2 | - | TRBV5-1 | CASSLTGSQSPNTGELFF